This T cell receptor (beta chain) was recorded in a study of technical replicates of blood from a few donors. There are 14 residues in the CDR3. The germline V gene has CDR1 MNHEY and CDR2 SVGAGI. Trimming stripped 6 bases from V and 4 bases from J, with 15 bases between. TCRdb's copy holds only in-frame clones and misses some; the assay was immunoSEQ multiplex PCR. The profile shows tens of thousands of clones, roughly 98% of them singletons. The clonotype comes from a human donor in good health. Sequencing was performed on T cells isolated from PBMCs. The J gene is TRBJ1-1, the V gene TRBV6-5, with D possibly TRBD1 on 6 matching bases. The CDR3 loop is CASRLRGGSTEAFF. The CDR3 nucleotides read TGTGCCAGCAGGCTGAGGGGGGGAAGCACTGAAGCTTTCTTT.